This T cell receptor beta chain stems from a study of response to subunit inactivated influenza vaccine. This CDR3 comprises 16 residues. Trimming removed 6 bases at V and 0 bases at J, with 15 bases between. Germline V lookup: CDR1 MNHEY, CDR2 SMNVEV (reference sequence). On this clonotype: As yet, its antigen is unknown.

Study-wide points: Each seasonal influenza vaccination recruits few new T cells, the authors suggested.

TCRdb passed the RT-PCR reads through MiXCR, listing each CDR3 protein once. Among about 300,000 distinct CDR3 sequences listed, around a fifth were seen once. The TCR comes from a man aged 50-75 years who received an inactivated influenza vaccine. The chain has TRBV27 and TRBJ2-1; D is uncertain. Sequenced here: PBMCs from blood, sampled less than 22 months after vaccination. This CDR3 is CASSNLLYSSYNEQFF. In nucleotides, the CDR3 is TGTGCCAGCAGCAACCTACTTTACAGCTCCTACAATGAGCAGTTCTTC.